The clone carrying this TCR beta chain was picked up many times. Its specificity is unknown. At one of its ends the junction is not consistent with the germline gene, which may arise from a read error. Ahead of any ophthalmopathy symptoms, the blood sample was obtained at the first diagnosis of hyperthyroidism. This sample is part of a study of T cells in Graves' hyperthyroidism and ophthalmopathy. Points from the study as a whole: Ophthalmopathy was told apart from stable hyperthyroidism by a 13 V-J model.

Amplification of TCR beta CDR3 regions used RNA as the template. A first-round RT-PCR of the TCR CDR3 used the HTBI primer set. Using its own MiXCR run on the multiplex PCR reads, TCRdb lists one record per CDR3 protein. The top ten hold under 35% of the sample, which has 280,000 or so distinct CDR3 sequences, 13% to 15% seen once. Per the germline V gene, CDR1 is MDHEN and CDR2 is SYDVKM. This CDR3 comprises 16 residues. The rearrangement links TRBV28 to TRBJ2-2, with TRBD2 identical over 12 bases. This receptor was taken from a woman between 50 and 59 years old with Graves' hyperthyroidism that later progressed to Graves' ophthalmopathy. Sequenced sample: blood. The CDR3 DNA is TGTGCCAGCAGCCTTCGGACTAGCGGGAACCCCGGGGAGCTGTTTTTT. It translates to CASSLRTSGNPGELFF.